The T cell receptor (beta chain) described here comes from a study of T-cell reconstitution after alpha-beta-depleted transplantation in children. Study results and limitations: Hyperexpanded clones declined; after one year, newly produced T cells mostly supplied diversity. Surviving recipient cells, namely T cells and thymic progenitors, were the source of high day-60 TCRbeta diversity in some patients. Reportedly, roughly two months post-transplant, alpha-beta T cells arose from several hundred expanded graft clones.

With 6 bases clipped from V and 6 bases from J, the junction kept 7 bases outside the gene matches. This CDR3 is built from 17 residues. Preparing the TCRbeta library involved the use of unique molecular identifiers. One entry per CDR3 protein results from TCRdb running MiXCR on the PCR reads. The profile shows about 870,000 distinct CDR3 sequences, roughly 15% of them singletons. On this clonotype itself: Its specificity is unknown.

The clonotype comes from a male patient between 10 and 17 years old who had a stem cell transplant for acute lymphoblastic leukemia, so the T cells may come from the graft donor. This material consisted of PBMCs, mostly from graft donor cells, taken 360 days after TCRalphabeta/CD19-depleted stem cell transplant. V gene TRBV12-3 or TRBV12-4 combines with J gene TRBJ2-2; TRBD2 agrees at 16 bases. CDR3 in DNA: TGTGCCAGCAGCCCGGGGACTAGCGGGAGGGCCGCCGGGGAGCTGTTTTTT. Its protein is CASSPGTSGRAAGELFF.